The source of this T cell receptor (beta chain) is a study of vaccination effects on CD4 cells after COVID-19. Study overall: Of the BNT162b2 and mRNA-1273 vaccines, participants received two doses of one or the other. Overall study results and limits: Marked contraction was observed in infection-induced and vaccine-induced clones late after vaccination.

With 3 bases clipped from V and 4 bases from J, the junction kept 5 bases outside the gene matches. The germline V gene encodes CDR1 SNHLY and CDR2 FYNNEI. The CDR3 is 16 residues long. In the ViraFEST assay, antigen-specific CD4+ clonotypes were identified by expansion after peptide-pool stimulation. Upon completion of 10 to 11 days in culture, CD4+ T cells were isolated. The person had PCR-confirmed SARS-CoV-2 infection between March and December 2020. Approximately 1.9 million PBMC per well were cultured with approximately 9 IU/ml IL-2 and roughly 11 ug/ml peptides. On this clone: Its antigen is as yet unknown.

Measured with immunoSEQ multiplex PCR; TCRdb has only the in-frame clones, and not every one. The sample lists about 45,000 clones, around 80% occurring once. The specimen comprised CD4+ T cells from PBMCs cultured with a peptide pool, sampled before COVID-19 vaccination. The TCR originated in a human donor who had a prior SARS-CoV-2 infection. The gene calls are TRBV2 and TRBJ2-4, with 11 bases matching TRBD2. In DNA, the CDR3 is TGTGCCAGCAGTGAGAGTAGCGGGAGGGTGAAAAACATTCAGTACTTC. This codes for CASSESSGRVKNIQYF.